This is a list of T cell receptor beta chains from one sample in a study of blood T cell repertoires in COVID-19. The data were produced by immunoSEQ multiplex PCR, yet TCRdb's version contains in-frame clones alone and is incomplete. The sample lists approximately 9,700 clones, roughly nine tenths occurring once. Sequenced: peripheral blood. The source is a human donor in a cohort sampled during active COVID-19. Both conserved end residues are part of each CDR3. A D gene is named only where the DNA matches it firmly. Where a row states a size, it is once, few, many or the class of an expanded clone; other rows omit it.

D	J	V	size	DNA	CDR3
TRBD2	TRBJ2-7	TRBV3-1/TRBV3-2	-	TGTGCCAGCAGCAGGGTTAGCGGGGTCCTGACCTACGAGCAGTACTTC	CASSRVSGVLTYEQYF
TRBD1	TRBJ1-1	TRBV4-1	-	TGCGCCAGCAGCCCAGAAGCATGGGGGGGCAGGGGGCTCCGGACTGAAGCTTTCTTT	CASSPEAWGGRGLRTEAFF
TRBD1	TRBJ2-5	TRBV19	-	TGTGCCAGTACCCAAAGGGACAGGGAAGAGACCCAGTACTTC	CASTQRDREETQYF
TRBD2	TRBJ2-1	TRBV7-9	-	TGTGCCAGCAGCCCACAAAGCGGGGGACTACAGTTCTTC	CASSPQSGGLQFF
TRBD1	TRBJ1-4	TRBV10-3	once	TGTGCCATCGGCGCTGGGACAGGGCGCCTAGGAAAACTGTTTTTT	CAIGAGTGRLGKLFF
-	TRBJ2-3	TRBV21-1	once	TGTGCCAGCGTTAATGGGGGGGGCACAGATACGCAGTATTTT	CASVNGGGTDTQYF
TRBD1	TRBJ1-1	TRBV6-2/TRBV6-3	-	TGTGCCAGCAGTGCTTCTATGCAGGGGGCGGTTGGGAACACTGAAGCTTTCTTT	CASSASMQGAVGNTEAFF
TRBD2	TRBJ2-5	TRBV24-1	-	TGTGCCACCAGTGAACCGAGCGGGGGTCAAGAGACCCAGTACTTC	CATSEPSGGQETQYF
TRBD1	TRBJ1-1	TRBV5-1	-	TGCGCCAGCAGCTTGATGGACAGGGGAGGTATCACTGAAGCTTTCTTT	CASSLMDRGGITEAFF
-	TRBJ1-3	TRBV6-5	-	TGTGCCAGCAGTTACGGGGCAGCGAAAGGAAACACCATATATTTT	CASSYGAAKGNTIYF
TRBD1	TRBJ1-1	TRBV20-1	-	TGCAGTGCTGGTGGACAGGGCGGCACTGAAGCTTTCTTT	CSAGGQGGTEAFF
-	TRBJ2-7	TRBV30	-	TGTGCCTGGAGAGCGTGGGGCGCCTCCTACGAGCAGTACTTC	CAWRAWGASYEQYF
TRBD2	TRBJ2-3	TRBV6-4	few	TGTGCCAGCAGTGACTCGAGCGGGGGCCCCGGGACAGATACGCAGTATTTT	CASSDSSGGPGTDTQYF
TRBD2	TRBJ2-3	TRBV9	-	TGTGCCAGCAGCGTAGCTACGAGCGGGGGGTTAGTTACGCAGTATTTT	CASSVATSGGLVTQYF
TRBD2	TRBJ2-3	TRBV5-4	-	TGTGCCAGCAGCTTCCACGGACTAGCGGGGGGATGGACAGATACGCAGTATTTT	CASSFHGLAGGWTDTQYF
TRBD2	TRBJ2-1	TRBV30	-	TGTGCCTGGAGTTTGTCACGAAGCGGGGCTTACAATGAGCAGTTCTTC	CAWSLSRSGAYNEQFF
-	TRBJ1-2	TRBV5-4	-	TGTGCCAGCAGCTTGGATGAAACAAACTATGGCTACACCTTC	CASSLDETNYGYTF
-	TRBJ1-1	TRBV4-1	-	TGCGCCAGCAGCCAAGGTATCAACACTGAAGCTTTCTTT	CASSQGINTEAFF
TRBD1	TRBJ2-7	TRBV6-5	-	TGTGCCAGCAGTCCCGGGACAGGGGGCATCAACGAGCAGTACTTC	CASSPGTGGINEQYF
-	TRBJ2-7	TRBV5-1	-	TGCGCCAGCAGCAAAAAGGACTTCATCTACGAGCAGTACTTC	CASSKKDFIYEQYF
TRBD1	TRBJ1-1	TRBV19	-	TGTGCCAGTAGTGATGGCAGGGGGCGTAGAGGTGACACTGAAGCTTTCTTT	CASSDGRGRRGDTEAFF
-	TRBJ2-1	TRBV7-6	-	TGTGCCAGCAGCTTTCGCAGGTCCGGTCTCAATGAGCAGTTCTTC	CASSFRRSGLNEQFF
TRBD2	TRBJ2-7	TRBV7-2	-	TGTGCCAGCAGCTCCCCGTATGGTAGCGGGACACCGTACGAGCAGTACTTC	CASSSPYGSGTPYEQYF
TRBD1	TRBJ1-6	TRBV5-4	-	TGTGCCAGCAGCTACCGGGACAGGGGTAATTCACCCCTCCACTTT	CASSYRDRGNSPLHF
-	TRBJ1-1	TRBV19	few	TGTGCCAGTAGTGAACCGGGTCGTAACACTGAAGCTTTCTTT	CASSEPGRNTEAFF
-	TRBJ1-1	TRBV3-1/TRBV3-2	-	TGTGCCAGCAGCCCACAGGGTTGGACTGAAGCTTTCTTT	CASSPQGWTEAFF
-	TRBJ2-5	TRBV9	-	TGTGCCAGCAGCGTTCAGGGGGAGACCCAGTACTTC	CASSVQGETQYF
TRBD2	TRBJ2-4	TRBV7-8	-	TGTGCCAGCAGCCTCCCGGGGGGGCAGGGGAACATTCAGTACTTC	CASSLPGGQGNIQYF
-	TRBJ2-5	TRBV5-1	-	TGCGCCAGCAGCTTGGTAGGACAAAAAGAGACCCAGTACTTC	CASSLVGQKETQYF
-	TRBJ1-1	TRBV7-9	-	TGTGCCAGCTGCGGCAGAAACACTGAAGCTTTCTTT	CASCGRNTEAFF
-	TRBJ2-7	TRBV7-9	-	TGTGCCAACAGCCCCGACTGGGAGCAGTACTTC	CANSPDWEQYF
TRBD1	TRBJ1-6	TRBV10-2	-	TGCGCCAGCAGTGAATACGGACAGGGCGGATCACCCCTCCACTTT	CASSEYGQGGSPLHF
TRBD1	TRBJ1-4	TRBV5-1	-	TGCGCCAGCAGCTTGGGGGCAACCGGGTCAGGGGGCGAAAAACTGTTTTTT	CASSLGATGSGGEKLFF
-	TRBJ2-7	TRBV3-1/TRBV3-2	once	TGTGCCAGCAGCCCGATCTCGTCCGGCGGTTCGGAGCAGTACTTC	CASSPISSGGSEQYF
TRBD2	TRBJ2-3	TRBV6-5	-	TGTGCCAGCGGGACTAGCAATGCAGATACGCAGTATTTT	CASGTSNADTQYF
TRBD2	TRBJ2-7	TRBV4-1	-	TGCGCCAGCAGCCAAGACGGCAGCGGGGGGCTCATTGGCGAGCAGTACTTC	CASSQDGSGGLIGEQYF
TRBD1	TRBJ1-2	TRBV6-6	-	TGTGCCAGCAGTCCCTGGAGCAGGGGGCTTCGCAGGATATATGGCTACACCTTC	CASSPWSRGLRRIYGYTF
-	TRBJ2-7	TRBV5-3	few	TGTGCCAGAAGCTTGCCCCGGACAGTAGGCGAGCAGTACTTC	CARSLPRTVGEQYF
-	TRBJ2-7	TRBV6-5	-	TGTGCCAGCAGTCCCAGACAGGGAGGCCCCCACGAGCAGTACTTC	CASSPRQGGPHEQYF
-	TRBJ1-2	TRBV5-8	-	TGTGCCAGCAGCTTGGGTGGGGGCGACTATGGCTACACCTTC	CASSLGGGDYGYTF